A single T cell receptor (beta chain) is shown here with its context. The data are from a study of blood T cell repertoires in COVID-19. In the study overall: Donors in the United States, Italy and Spain gave samples during acute or convalescent COVID-19. T cells, B-cell-depleted T cells, or PBMCs provided the cDNA or gDNA that served as material.

Original data processing: Nucleated cell counts were estimated from reference gene primer amplification. Generated by immunoSEQ multiplex PCR, the TCRdb table keeps only in-frame clones and is missing some. That table gives V, J and clone size, and the DNA gave D and trimming. The table records approximately 150,000 clones, about four fifths of them present only once. This TCR was sampled from a human donor in a cohort sampled during active COVID-19. Sequencing input: peripheral blood.

CDR3 nucleotide sequence: TGTGCCAGTAGTCTTGGGACTGTTCGTGGCACCGGGGAGCTGTTTTTT. This encodes CASSLGTVRGTGELFF. J is TRBJ2-2 and V is TRBV19; tentatively, D is TRBD2 (6 bases). The CDR3 contains 16 residues. CDR1 is LNHDA and CDR2 is SQIVND in the germline V gene (reference sequence). V was clipped by 5 bases and J by 4 bases, with 17 bases between them.